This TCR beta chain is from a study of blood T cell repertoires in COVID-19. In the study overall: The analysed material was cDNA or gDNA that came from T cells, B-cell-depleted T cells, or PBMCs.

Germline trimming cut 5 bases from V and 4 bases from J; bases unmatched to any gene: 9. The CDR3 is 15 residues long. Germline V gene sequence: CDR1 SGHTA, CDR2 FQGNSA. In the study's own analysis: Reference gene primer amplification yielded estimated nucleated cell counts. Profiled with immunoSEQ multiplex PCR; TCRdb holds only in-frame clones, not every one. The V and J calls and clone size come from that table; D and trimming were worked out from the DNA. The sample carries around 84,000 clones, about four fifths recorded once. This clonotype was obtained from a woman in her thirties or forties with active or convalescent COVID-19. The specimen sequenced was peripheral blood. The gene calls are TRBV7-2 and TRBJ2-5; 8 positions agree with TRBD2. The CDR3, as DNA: TGTGCCAGCAGCCCGGCCAGCGGGAGTGGAGAGACCCAGTACTTC. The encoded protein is CASSPASGSGETQYF.